One T cell receptor beta chain is described in this entry. The data were taken from a study of shared clonotypes between healthy human individuals. Germline V gives CDR1 LNHDA, CDR2 SQIVND (reference sequence). Deletions cut 3 bases from V and 10 bases from J, with 15 bases between. CDR3 length: 13 amino acids. The protocol was immunoSEQ multiplex PCR, while the TCRdb copy is restricted to in-frame clones and leaves out a portion. The table includes about 600,000 clones, around 97% detected once. Source material: naive CD4+ T cells sorted from blood. Noted subset: CD45RA+ positively selected. The chain combines TRBV19 with TRBJ1-1; D is ambiguous. This TCR derives from a woman under 40 in good health. The CDR3 DNA follows: TGTGCCAGTAGTATCCGGCGGAGTTTCGGAGCTTTCTTT. Encoded protein: CASSIRRSFGAFF.